This passage covers 23 T cell receptor beta chains from one sample sequenced in a study of blood T cells in healthy people across ages. It was with a sample-barcoded 5' primer and a J-beta primer mix that a second PCR of about 6 to 12 cycles was run. In TCRdb, the 5' RACE reads were re-called with MiXCR into one record per CDR3 protein. Of roughly 800,000 distinct CDR3 sequences in the sample, over 45% were seen once. Input material: blood. These TCRs come from a man under 40 in good health.

The chain combines TRBV12-3 or TRBV12-4 with TRBJ2-3, with 9 bases lining up with TRBD2. The CDR3 runs to 16 residues. V was clipped by 0 bases and J by 4 bases; unmatched bases: 5. The CDR3 DNA reads TGTGCCAGCAGTTTAGCGGGCGGGAGGGCGGCAGATACGCAGTATTTT. It codes for CASSLAGGRAADTQYF.

V usage is TRBV5-1 and J usage is TRBJ2-3; TRBD2 agrees at 12 bases. The CDR3 loop spans 16 amino acids. V was clipped by 3 bases and J by 6 bases; unmatched bases: 8. Germline V gene sequence: CDR1 SGHRS, CDR2 YFSETQ. The CDR3 DNA reads as TGCGCCAGCAGCTACGGACTAGCGGGGTCGCGGGATACGCAGTATTTT. This gives the protein CASSYGLAGSRDTQYF.

The CDR3 loop is CASSTGDRYYEQYF. The CDR3 DNA sequence: TGTGCCAGCAGCACGGGGGACAGATACTACGAGCAGTACTTC. The chain has TRBV7-6 and TRBJ2-7; possible D gene TRBD1, 7 bases. The germline gives CDR1 SGHVS, CDR2 FNYEAQ. V shed 5 bases and J shed 3 bases, with 14 bases lying between them. The CDR3 is made up of 14 amino acids.

In the case of this clonotype: A much more abundant neighbour one base away suggests this may be a read error. V is TRBV9 and J is TRBJ2-3; 11 nucleotides line up with TRBD2. The V gene's germline CDR1 is SGDLS and CDR2 YYNGEE. This CDR3 is built from 15 residues. Unmatched junction bases numbered 3, after V lost 4 bases and J lost 2 bases. DNA of the CDR3: TGTGCCAGCAGCTTGACTAGCGGGACCACAGATACGCAGTATTTT. Translating gives CASSLTSGTTDTQYF.

This rearrangement joins TRBV9 to TRBJ1-2, with a weak D call TRBD1 (6 bases). V lost 0 bases and J 8 bases, leaving 20 bases between the germline ends. The CDR3 extends over 16 amino acids. Germline CDR1 is SGDLS and CDR2 is YYNGEE. CDR3 in amino acids: CASSVGPDRTGGGYTF. For the CDR3, the DNA is TGTGCCAGCAGCGTAGGGCCTGACAGGACCGGGGGAGGCTACACCTTC.

This rearrangement joins TRBV9 to TRBJ1-1; D is unresolved. The CDR3 runs 15 residues. Trimming pared 4 bases from V and 1 base from J, leaving 14 bases between. CDR1 SGDLS and CDR2 YYNGEE come from the germline V gene. The CDR3 nucleotides are TGTGCCAGCAGCCCCCGGTTAGGCCGGAACACTGAAGCTTTCTTT. It codes for CASSPRLGRNTEAFF.

This clonotype was observed a few times. The gene calls are TRBV10-3 and TRBJ2-3; weak D call: TRBD2 (6 bases). From germline, CDR1 is ENHRY and CDR2 SYGVKD. V lost 6 bases and J lost 14, with 18 bases in between. This CDR3 has 12 amino acids. The DNA of the CDR3 is TGTGCCATCAGAGACGGGGGTAGCCGATCGTATTTT. This encodes CAIRDGGSRSYF.

This sequence joins TRBV5-5 and TRBJ2-1; D remains ambiguous. The better agreement between TRBJ2-7 and the DNA end casts doubt on the J call. This CDR3 is built from 16 residues. Looked up from germline, CDR1 is SGHKS and CDR2 is YYEKEE (reference sequence). The CDR3 protein is CASSAIDGSSYNEQYF. The DNA of the CDR3 is TGTGCCAGCAGCGCCATCGACGGTTCCTCCTACAATGAGCAGTACTTC.

V is TRBV15 and J is TRBJ1-1; tentative D call: TRBD1 (5 bases). The CDR3 consists of 13 residues. Trimming stripped 3 bases from V and 4 bases from J, with 9 bases between. From germline, CDR1 is LNHNV and CDR2 YYDKDF (reference sequence). This chain's CDR3 is CATSRVQGTEAFF. In nucleotides, the CDR3 is TGTGCCACCAGCAGGGTCCAGGGCACTGAAGCTTTCTTT.

This clonotype was observed a single time. The chain has TRBV3-1 and TRBJ2-5; the match to TRBD2 covers 7 bases. The germline V gene encodes CDR1 LGHDT and CDR2 YNNKEL (reference sequence). The CDR3 extends over 14 amino acids. Unmatched junction bases numbered 5, after V lost 6 bases and J lost 1 base. In DNA form, the CDR3 reads TGTGCCAGCAGACCTACGGGGGGCCAAGAGACCCAGTACTTC. It specifies CASRPTGGQETQYF.

This clonotype was seen a few times. The chain uses TRBV12-3 or TRBV12-4 and TRBJ2-1; the D gene is possibly TRBD1 (5 bases). V lost 6 bases and J 9 bases, leaving 15 bases between the germline ends. CDR3 length: 13 residues. The CDR3 protein is CASSIARRGEQFF. The CDR3 DNA reads as TGTGCCAGCAGCATTGCCCGTAGGGGTGAGCAGTTCTTC.

This clonotype has just a few counts. The J gene is TRBJ2-7, the V gene TRBV29-1; D possibly matches TRBD1 or TRBD2 (5 bases each). V was trimmed by 7 bases and J by 2 bases, leaving 15 bases between them. Germline CDR1 reads SQVTM; CDR2 reads ANQGSEA. The CDR3 spans 13 residues. In DNA form, the CDR3 reads TGCAGCGCGATAAAAGGGACGGCCTACGAGCAGTACTTC. It codes for CSAIKGTAYEQYF.

The gene calls are TRBV18 and TRBJ1-6, with 11 bases identical to TRBD1. CDR1 KGHSH and CDR2 LQKENI come from the germline V gene. The CDR3 extends over 16 amino acids. Trimming at V came to 3 bases and at J to 7 bases, leaving 5 bases not matched to a gene. The CDR3 loop reads CASSPGTGGLNSPLHF. The CDR3 DNA reads as TGTGCCAGCTCACCCGGGACAGGGGGTTTGAATTCACCCCTCCACTTT. Full variable domain (outside the CDR3, taken from reference TRBV18 and TRBJ1-6): NAGVMQNPRHLVRRRGQEARLRCSPMKGHSHVYWYRQLPEEGLKFMVYLQKENIIDESGMPKERFSAEFPKEGPSILRIQQVVRGDSAAYFCASSPGTGGLNSPLHFGNGTRLTVT.

This chain joins TRBV29-1 and TRBJ1-1; D uncertain. This CDR3 has 12 residues. Looked up from germline, CDR1 is SQVTM and CDR2 is ANQGSEA. V shed 6 bases and J shed 3 bases, with 11 bases lying between them. CDR3 DNA: TGCAGCGTGACGGAATGGGACACTGAAGCTTTCTTT. Its translation is CSVTEWDTEAFF.

The chain links TRBV29-1 to TRBJ2-1, with 9 bases lining up with TRBD2. The CDR3 contains 14 residues. Unmatched junction bases numbered 7, after V lost 3 bases and J lost 7 bases. Germline loops: CDR1 SQVTM, CDR2 ANQGSEA. CDR3 bases: TGCAGCGTTGAGGGCCTAGCGGGACAGAATGAGCAGTTCTTC. As protein: CSVEGLAGQNEQFF.

The rearrangement links TRBV29-1 to TRBJ2-3, with TRBD2 as a possible D gene (6 bases). V was clipped by 4 bases and J by 3 bases, with 17 bases between them. The CDR3 totals 15 residues. The V gene's germline CDR1 is SQVTM and CDR2 ANQGSEA. CDR3 loop: CSVGDPYRGTDTQYF. The CDR3 DNA reads as TGCAGCGTTGGGGATCCTTACCGGGGGACAGATACGCAGTATTTT.

The chain combines TRBV5-5 with TRBJ2-1; D unresolved. The V end lost 4 bases, the J end lost 3 bases, and 11 bases lay between the germline ends. The germline CDR1 and CDR2 sequences are SGHKS and YYEKEE (reference sequence). The CDR3 has 14 amino acids. The CDR3 sequence is CASSLNSGYNEQFF. The CDR3 DNA reads TGTGCCAGCAGCCTCAACTCAGGCTACAATGAGCAGTTCTTC.

This chain uses TRBV12-1 with TRBJ2-3; TRBD2, the table's D call, lacks a check against the DNA. TRBV12-1 has pseudogene status. The CDR3 length is 16 residues. CDR3 sequence reads: CASSLDGSSSTDTQYF. CDR3 DNA: TGTGCCAGCAGCCTTGACGGCTCTAGCAGTACAGATACGCAGTATTTT.

The V and J genes are TRBV15 and TRBJ2-3, with 8 bases aligning to TRBD2. J lost 4 bases, V lost 10 bases, and 10 bases had no gene match. The CDR3 sequence is 14 residues long. Germline loops: CDR1 LNHNV, CDR2 YYDKDF (reference sequence). CDR3 nucleotides: TGTGCCATCCAGCCAGCGGGAGTAGCAGATACGCAGTATTTT. Translating it yields CAIQPAGVADTQYF.

The chain carries TRBV11-2 and TRBJ2-4; perhaps TRBD2 as D (5 bases). Germline assignment: CDR1 SGHAT and CDR2 FQNNGV. The CDR3 runs 13 residues. V was clipped by 8 bases and J by 16 bases, with 24 bases between them. CDR3 amino acids: CASSPGSPKEYYF. DNA of the CDR3: TGTGCCAGCTCCCCGGGGTCCCCCAAGGAGTATTACTTC.

The chain links TRBV2 to TRBJ2-1, with D possibly being TRBD1 or TRBD2 (6 bases each). The germline gives CDR1 SNHLY, CDR2 FYNNEI. Between the trimmed V and J ends, which lost 8 bases and 2 bases, there was a span of 13 bases. CDR3 length: 14 residues. This CDR3 reads CASGWGAPYNEQFF. CDR3 sequence (DNA): TGTGCCAGCGGTTGGGGGGCCCCCTACAATGAGCAGTTCTTC.

J is TRBJ1-6 and V is TRBV10-2; the D gene is possibly TRBD1 (6 bases). V was pared by 7 bases and J by 10 bases, with 14 bases between. Per germline, CDR1 WSHSY and CDR2 SAAADI. CDR3 length: 13 amino acids. DNA of the CDR3: TGCGCCAGCACTGGCGGGGGCCGATCACCCCTCCACTTT. This encodes CASTGGGRSPLHF.

The V and J genes are TRBV11-2 and TRBJ2-7; the D call may be TRBD1 or TRBD2 (5 bases each). This CDR3 is built from 14 residues. CDR1 is SGHAT and CDR2 is FQNNGV in the germline V gene. The V and J ends lost 5 bases and 6 bases respectively, with 17 bases between them. CDR3 sequence (DNA): TGTGCCAGCAGCCCTTCTGGGGGAGTTAGCGAGCAGTACTTC. This gives the protein CASSPSGGVSEQYF.